This TCR beta chain came from a study of blood T cell repertoires in COVID-19. The wider study: Spain, Italy and the United States supplied samples that represented acute and convalescent COVID-19.

Germline CDR1 reads SGHAT; CDR2 reads FQNNGV. The V gene lost 0 bases and the J gene lost 2 bases, with 11 bases spanning the gap. This CDR3 region has 15 residues. The assay was immunoSEQ multiplex PCR, and TCRdb's table has in-frame clones only and misses some. The sample records under 150,000 clones, around four fifths being singletons. The specimen was peripheral blood. The rearrangement joins TRBV11-2 to TRBJ2-7; D is undetermined. This TCR came from a human donor in a cohort sampled during active COVID-19. CDR3 amino acids: CASSLDLSRAYEQYF. The DNA for the CDR3 is TGTGCCAGCAGCTTAGATCTTAGCCGGGCCTACGAGCAGTACTTC.